This entry features one T cell receptor beta chain sequence. The data stem from a study of blood T cell repertoires in COVID-19. In the study overall: Samples of COVID-19 (acute and convalescent) were obtained from the United States, Italy and Spain. T cells, B-cell-depleted T cells, or PBMCs provided the cDNA or gDNA that served as material.

The V gene end was trimmed by 1 base and the J gene end by 5 bases; junction bases not matched to a gene: 2. CDR1 and CDR2 from the germline V gene are SGHTA and FQGNSA. The CDR3 extends over 15 amino acids. Original processing methods: Researchers report that nucleated cell counts were estimated from reference gene primer amplification. Profiling relied on immunoSEQ multiplex PCR, and the TCRdb table lists in-frame clones only, not all of them. The V and J calls and clone size were taken over from that table, and D and trimming were inferred from the DNA. The data show about 230,000 clones, with about 85% seen just once and roughly 7.9% held by the top ten.

This sequence originates from a woman older than 75 with acute or convalescent COVID-19. The gene calls are TRBV7-2 and TRBJ2-1; TRBD2 matches at 10 bases. What was sequenced was peripheral blood. DNA for the CDR3: TGTGCCAGCAGCTTAGTACTAGCGGGGCACAATGAGCAGTTCTTC. Amino acids: CASSLVLAGHNEQFF.